Presented here are 9 T cell receptor beta chains from one specimen sequenced in a study of T cells in Graves' hyperthyroidism and ophthalmopathy. TCR beta CDR3 sequences were amplified from RNA transcripts. When the TCR CDR3 underwent first-round RT-PCR, the HTBI primer set was used. TCRdb re-analysed the multiplex PCR reads in MiXCR, keeping a single row per CDR3 protein. The sample yields under 700,000 distinct CDR3 sequences, under 60% seen once. Sample: peripheral blood or thyroid tissue (not recorded which). The receptors were sampled from a woman aged 18-29 years with Graves' hyperthyroidism.

This clonotype was counted only a few times. This chain connects TRBV2 to TRBJ2-6, with D possibly called TRBD1 or TRBD2 (5 bases each). Trimming pared 2 bases from V and 0 bases from J, leaving 14 bases between. In germline, CDR1 is SNHLY, CDR2 FYNNEI. This CDR3 has 18 amino acids. The CDR3 DNA is TGTGCCAGCAGTGAAAGGACATTGGGGGACTCTGGGGCCAACGTCCTGACTTTC. Its translation: CASSERTLGDSGANVLTF.

This clonotype has only a few counts. The gene calls are TRBV12-3 or TRBV12-4 and TRBJ2-7, with D possibly being TRBD1 (6 bases). Trimming stripped 3 bases from V and 3 bases from J, with 9 bases between. The length of the CDR3 is 13 residues. CDR3 sequence reads: CASSLDRIYEQYF. DNA for the CDR3: TGTGCCAGCAGTTTGGACAGAATCTACGAGCAGTACTTC.

This chain joins TRBV7-2 and TRBJ1-1; no definite D call. The CDR3 has 15 amino acids. Germline values: CDR1 SGHTA, CDR2 FQGNSA. V dropped 6 bases and J dropped 0 bases, with 14 bases sitting between them. CDR3 amino acids: CASSYFADMNTEAFF. DNA of the CDR3: TGTGCCAGCAGTTACTTTGCAGATATGAACACTGAAGCTTTCTTT.

This clonotype was seen more than once but under ten times. This chain connects TRBV5-1 to TRBJ1-2; D remains unclear. The CDR3 covers 14 residues. The germline V gene encodes CDR1 SGHRS and CDR2 YFSETQ. Trimming cost V 0 bases and J 2 bases, with 8 bases left between them. DNA of the CDR3: TGCGCCAGCAGCTTGGATCACAGAAACTATGGCTACACCTTC. It specifies CASSLDHRNYGYTF.

This rearrangement joins TRBV7-2 to TRBJ1-2, with a tentative D call TRBD1 (6 bases). V dropped 6 bases and J dropped 7 bases, with 21 bases sitting between them. Germline assignment: CDR1 SGHTA and CDR2 FQGNSA. This CDR3 is 15 amino acids long. The CDR3 reads CASSERRGVTSGYTF. CDR3 nucleotide sequence: TGTGCCAGCAGTGAACGAAGGGGGGTCACGAGTGGCTACACCTTC.

This clonotype has a count of ten or more. The chain is built from TRBV7-3 and TRBJ1-6, with 7 nucleotides matching TRBD1. CDR1 and CDR2 from the germline V gene are SGHTA and FQGTGA. The J segment lost 6 bases and the V segment lost 5 bases, leaving 7 bases of the junction unmatched. This CDR3 comprises 15 residues. CDR3 nucleotide sequence: TGTGCCAGCAGCAACGGACAGGTCCCTAATTCACCCCTCCACTTT. As protein: CASSNGQVPNSPLHF.

J is TRBJ2-7 and V is TRBV5-1, with 7 positions matching TRBD1. Germline V gene data show CDR1 as SGHRS and CDR2 as YFSETQ. The CDR3 loop spans 14 amino acids. V lost 4 bases, J lost 5 bases, and 9 bases stayed unmatched. The CDR3 DNA reads TGCGCCAGCAGCCGTACCACAGGGGACCACGAGCAGTACTTC. It translates to CASSRTTGDHEQYF. Looking up the rest from reference TRBV5-1 and TRBJ2-7 gives the full variable domain: KAGVTQTPRYLIKTRGQQVTLSCSPISGHRSVSWYQQTPGQGLQFLFEYFSETQRNKGNFPGRFSGRQFSNSRSEMNVSTLELGDSALYLCASSRTTGDHEQYFGPGTRLTVT.

This chain uses TRBV20-1 with TRBJ2-2; D call uncertain. Trimming left V 3 bases short and J 6 bases short, with 2 bases between. This CDR3 comprises 10 residues. Germline V gives CDR1 DFQATT, CDR2 SNEGSKA (reference sequence). CDR3 sequence reads: CSASAGELFF. CDR3 bases: TGCAGTGCTAGCGCCGGGGAGCTGTTTTTT.

The chain employs TRBV7-9 and TRBJ2-7; no firm D call. Germline lookup yields CDR1 SEHNR and CDR2 FQNEAQ (reference sequence). The V end lost 5 bases, the J end lost 2 bases, and 16 bases lay between the germline ends. The CDR3 totals 15 residues. The CDR3 nucleotides are TGTGCCAGCAGCCTCCCCAATAGACCTGCCTACGAGCAGTACTTC. It translates to CASSLPNRPAYEQYF.